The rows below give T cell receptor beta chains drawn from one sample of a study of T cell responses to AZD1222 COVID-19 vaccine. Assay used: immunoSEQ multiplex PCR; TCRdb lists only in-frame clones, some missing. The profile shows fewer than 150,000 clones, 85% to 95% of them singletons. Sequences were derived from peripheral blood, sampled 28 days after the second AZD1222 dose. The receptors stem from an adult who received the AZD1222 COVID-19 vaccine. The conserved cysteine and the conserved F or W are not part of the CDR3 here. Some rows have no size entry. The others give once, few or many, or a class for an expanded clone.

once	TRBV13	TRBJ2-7	ASSLFRDGTYEQY
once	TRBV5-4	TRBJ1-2	ASSNRGIPGYT
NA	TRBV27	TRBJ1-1	ASSFERRTEAF
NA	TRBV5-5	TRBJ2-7	ASSLRLANDEQY
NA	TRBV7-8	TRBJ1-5	ASSSLQGFNNQPQH
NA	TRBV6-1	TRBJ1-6	ASSEVRKGDSPLH
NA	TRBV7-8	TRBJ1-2	ASSLALEDGYT
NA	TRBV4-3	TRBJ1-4	ASSHFRTGEDEKLF
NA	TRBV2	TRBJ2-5	ASGKDRGTETQY
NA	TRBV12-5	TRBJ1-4	ASGLGNREREKLF
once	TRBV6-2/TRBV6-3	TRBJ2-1	ASSYNGLASNEQF
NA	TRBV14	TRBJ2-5	ASSPAGRGATQY
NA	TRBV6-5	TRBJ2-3	ASGQGASRTDTQY
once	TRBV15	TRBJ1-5	ATSLDSGGGGQPQH